The 13 T cell receptor beta chains below were found in one sample sequenced in a study of cytomegalovirus exposure and HLA in healthy donors. The PCR was carried out with 60 Vbeta primers and 13 Jbeta primers. Using immunoSEQ multiplex PCR, the repertoire was profiled, and TCRdb retains in-frame clones only, with some absent. This table holds approximately 120,000 clones, 70% to 80% found once. Input material: PBMCs. The receptors derive from a man between 35 and 55 years old in good health and CMV-seronegative.

V usage is TRBV5-4 and J usage is TRBJ1-5, with D perhaps TRBD1 (5 bases). The ends were cut back, 0 bases at V and 6 bases at J, with 7 bases in the middle. CDR1 and CDR2 from the germline V gene are SGHNT and YYREEE (reference sequence). The CDR3 sequence is 13 residues long. The DNA for the CDR3 is TGTGCCAGCAGCTTGGGGCAGGGTCAGCCCCAGCATTTT. This codes for CASSLGQGQPQHF.

This clone was seen just once. The chain couples TRBV27 to TRBJ2-5; D assignment may be TRBD1 or TRBD2 (5 bases each). The tail of the sequence fits TRBJ2-7 better, so the J call may be wrong. This CDR3 contains 14 residues. Germline lookup yields CDR1 MNHEY and CDR2 SMNVEV (reference sequence). The CDR3 loop reads CASSPHLGGYEQYF. The CDR3 nucleotides are TGTGCCAGCAGTCCGCACCTTGGGGGCTACGAGCAGTACTTC.

The chain combines TRBV18 with TRBJ1-1; 7 nucleotides match TRBD1. The V gene's germline CDR1 is KGHSH and CDR2 LQKENI. Losses at the gene ends were 5 bases for V and 5 bases for J; bases not matched to a gene: 14. This CDR3 is built from 16 residues. CDR3 nucleotide sequence: TGTGCCAGCTCAATACGACAGGGTAGATCTGTAACTGAAGCTTTCTTT. Protein sequence: CASSIRQGRSVTEAFF.

The table lists this clone with a few counts. The chain couples TRBV11-2 to TRBJ1-1; no firm D call. The CDR3 contains 13 residues. Germline V CDR1 and CDR2: SGHAT, FQNNGV. Trimming cost V 3 bases and J 2 bases, with 7 bases left between them. The CDR3 DNA reads TGTGCCAGCAGCTTTCAGGCAAACACTGAAGCTTTCTTT. Protein product: CASSFQANTEAFF. The whole variable domain, remainder taken from reference TRBV11-2 and TRBJ1-1, is EAGVAQSPRYKIIEKRQSVAFWCNPISGHATLYWYQQILGQGPKLLIQFQNNGVVDDSQLPKDRFSAERLKGVDSTLKIQPAKLEDSAVYLCASSFQANTEAFFGQGTRLTVV.

The genes are TRBV25-1 and TRBJ2-7; weak D call: TRBD1 (5 bases). The CDR3 is 14 residues long. The ends were cut back, 7 bases at V and 4 bases at J, with 17 bases in the middle. Germline values: CDR1 MGHDK, CDR2 SYGVNS. CDR3 protein: CASKDQGVTYEQYF. Written as DNA, the CDR3 is TGTGCCAGCAAGGACCAGGGTGTTACTTACGAGCAGTACTTC.

Turning to this clone: Germline and junction disagree at one end, which may indicate a read error. The chain links TRBV5-1 to TRBJ2-7; tentative D call: TRBD1 (6 bases). This CDR3 region has 15 residues. Germline CDR1 reads SGHRS; CDR2 reads YFSETQ. CDR3 sequence: CASNLGGQGKDEQYF. The CDR3 coding sequence is TGCGCCAGCAACTTGGGTGGCCAGGGGAAAGACGAGCAGTACTTC.

Only one count was recorded for this clone. The V gene is TRBV7-2, the J gene TRBJ1-4; D possibly corresponds to TRBD1 (6 bases). Germline V lookup: CDR1 SGHTA, CDR2 FQGNSA. The CDR3 has 14 residues. The V end was cut by 7 bases, the J end by 10 bases, with 19 bases between. This chain's CDR3 is CASKSDRTTGKLFF. The DNA of the CDR3 is TGTGCCAGCAAAAGCGACAGGACAACCGGAAAACTGTTTTTT.

There are a few counts of this clone. This chain joins TRBV27 and TRBJ2-4; a possible D gene is TRBD2 (6 bases). Looked up from germline, CDR1 is MNHEY and CDR2 is SMNVEV (reference sequence). The germline V and J ends were trimmed by 3 bases and 9 bases, with 12 bases remaining between them. The CDR3 has 13 residues. The CDR3 DNA reads as TGTGCCAGCAGTTTTTCCCGGGGAGGCATTCAGTACTTC. Translating it yields CASSFSRGGIQYF.

The chain links TRBV4-2 to TRBJ2-5; possible D gene TRBD2, 5 bases. Trimming pared 1 base from V and 3 bases from J, leaving 12 bases between. The CDR3 has 15 amino acids. The V gene's germline CDR1 is LGHNA and CDR2 YNFKEQ. Here the CDR3 DNA reads TGTGCCAGCAGCCAAGTATCTACGGGGAAAGAGACCCAGTACTTC. Translating it yields CASSQVSTGKETQYF.

This chain uses TRBV7-8 with TRBJ2-5; weak D call: TRBD1 (5 bases). CDR1 and CDR2 (germline): SGHVS, FQNEAQ. V gave up 3 bases and J gave up 5 bases, with 13 bases separating them. The CDR3 is 14 amino acids. In DNA form, the CDR3 reads TGTGCCAGCAGCTTTTCGTCCAGGGATGAGACCCAGTACTTC. Amino acid sequence: CASSFSSRDETQYF.

This clone was found a few times. J is TRBJ2-1 and V is TRBV7-9; D ambiguous. V dropped 5 bases and J dropped 4 bases, with 3 bases sitting between them. This CDR3 is built from 11 residues. The germline gives CDR1 SEHNR, CDR2 FQNEAQ (reference sequence). The CDR3 loop is CASSIYNEQFF. The CDR3 DNA follows: TGTGCCAGCAGCATATACAATGAGCAGTTCTTC.

The V and J genes are TRBV6-4 and TRBJ2-3, with a tentative D call TRBD2 (5 bases). CDR1 MRHNA and CDR2 SNTAGT come from the germline V gene. Deletions cut 2 bases from V and 0 bases from J, with 6 bases between. The CDR3 runs to 14 residues. The CDR3 reads CASSDGESTDTQYF. The CDR3 nucleotides are TGTGCCAGCAGTGACGGGGAGAGCACAGATACGCAGTATTTT.

The V and J genes are TRBV5-6 and TRBJ2-3, with TRBD1 matching over 8 bases. The CDR3 length is 17 residues. Germline V gene data show CDR1 as SGHDT and CDR2 as YYEEEE. V lost 5 bases and J lost 1; bases outside the gene matches: 12. The CDR3 bases are TGTGCCAGCAGTCTTACAGGGGGAAGGGCCCGCACAGATACGCAGTATTTT. This translates into CASSLTGGRARTDTQYF. The whole variable domain, remainder taken from reference TRBV5-6 and TRBJ2-3, is DAGVTQSPTHLIKTRGQQVTLRCSPKSGHDTVSWYQQALGQGPQFIFQYYEEEERQRGNFPDRFSGHQFPNYSSELNVNALLLGDSALYLCASSLTGGRARTDTQYFGPGTRLTVL.